The rows below give T cell receptor beta chains drawn from one sample of a study of OX40 agonist ivuxolimab in advanced cancers. The method was immunoSEQ multiplex PCR; TCRdb's version includes in-frame clones alone and lacks a portion of them. The sample shows roughly 91,000 clones, approximately 90% of them seen only once. Sequenced material: CD4+ or CD8+ T cells sorted from blood, taken in a trial of the OX40 agonist ivuxolimab. The receptors were gathered from an adult with an advanced solid tumor such as melanoma, head and neck, liver or kidney cancer. CDR3s include the opening cysteine and the closing phenylalanine or tryptophan. Each record gives: clone size, V gene, J gene, D gene, CDR3 protein, CDR3 DNA. A D gene is named only where the DNA matches it firmly. Clone size is given for some rows only: seen once, a few or many times, or a class if the clone is expanded.

clone_size: -; v_call: TRBV19; j_call: TRBJ2-6; d_call: -; cdr3_aa: CASSAWFSGANVLTF; cdr3_nt: TGTGCCAGTAGTGCGTGGTTTTCTGGGGCCAACGTCCTGACTTTC
clone_size: once; v_call: TRBV7-3; j_call: TRBJ2-2; d_call: -; cdr3_aa: CASSPTGTGELFF; cdr3_nt: TGTGCCAGCAGCCCCACAGGCACCGGGGAGCTGTTTTTT
clone_size: few; v_call: TRBV12-5; j_call: TRBJ2-2; d_call: -; cdr3_aa: CASGLFLANTGELFF; cdr3_nt: TGTGCTAGTGGTTTGTTCCTTGCGAACACCGGGGAGCTGTTTTTT
clone_size: -; v_call: TRBV11-2; j_call: TRBJ1-5; d_call: TRBD1; cdr3_aa: CASSSIAGGQNQPQHF; cdr3_nt: TGTGCCAGCAGCTCTATTGCAGGGGGCCAAAATCAGCCCCAGCATTTT
clone_size: -; v_call: TRBV28; j_call: TRBJ2-2; d_call: -; cdr3_aa: CASSSSNTGELFF; cdr3_nt: -
clone_size: -; v_call: TRBV6-5; j_call: TRBJ2-1; d_call: -; cdr3_aa: CASSYEGPLYNEQFF; cdr3_nt: TGTGCCAGCAGTTACGAGGGGCCCCTCTACAATGAGCAGTTCTTC
clone_size: -; v_call: TRBV2; j_call: TRBJ2-7; d_call: -; cdr3_aa: CASSEASWAGYF; cdr3_nt: TGTGCCAGCAGTGAAGCTTCATGGGCCGGGTACTTC
clone_size: few; v_call: TRBV19; j_call: TRBJ1-5; d_call: -; cdr3_aa: CASKAGSVHQPQHF; cdr3_nt: TGTGCCAGTAAGGCAGGGAGTGTTCATCAGCCCCAGCATTTT
clone_size: -; v_call: TRBV28; j_call: TRBJ1-4; d_call: -; cdr3_aa: CASTTAAATNEKLFF; cdr3_nt: TGTGCCAGCACTACTGCAGCAGCAACTAATGAAAAACTGTTTTTT
clone_size: -; v_call: TRBV25-1; j_call: TRBJ1-1; d_call: -; cdr3_aa: CASSGEGVLNTEAFF; cdr3_nt: TGTGCCAGCAGTGGGGAGGGGGTTTTGAACACTGAAGCTTTCTTT
clone_size: -; v_call: TRBV5-4; j_call: TRBJ1-3; d_call: TRBD1; cdr3_aa: CASSFQGQGRDTIYF; cdr3_nt: TGTGCCAGCAGCTTCCAGGGACAGGGGAGGGACACCATATATTTT
clone_size: -; v_call: TRBV7-2; j_call: TRBJ1-5; d_call: -; cdr3_aa: CASSFQGGNQPQHF; cdr3_nt: TGTGCCAGCAGCTTTCAGGGCGGCAATCAGCCCCAGCATTTT
clone_size: -; v_call: TRBV18; j_call: TRBJ1-1; d_call: -; cdr3_aa: CASSPPGRENTEAFF; cdr3_nt: TGTGCCAGCTCACCCCCGGGGAGGGAGAACACTGAAGCTTTCTTT